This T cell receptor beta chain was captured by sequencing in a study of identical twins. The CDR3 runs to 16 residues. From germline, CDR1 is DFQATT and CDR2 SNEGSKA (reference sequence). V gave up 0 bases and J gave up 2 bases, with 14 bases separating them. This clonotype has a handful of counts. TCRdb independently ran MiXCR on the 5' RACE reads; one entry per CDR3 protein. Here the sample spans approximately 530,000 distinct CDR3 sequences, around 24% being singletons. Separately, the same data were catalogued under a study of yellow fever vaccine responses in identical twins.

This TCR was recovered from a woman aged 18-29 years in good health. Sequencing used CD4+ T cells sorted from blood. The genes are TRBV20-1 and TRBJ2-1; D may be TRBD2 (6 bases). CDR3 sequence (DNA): TGCAGTGCTAGAGACCCGGGACTTAGTACCTACAATGAGCAGTTCTTC. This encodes CSARDPGLSTYNEQFF.